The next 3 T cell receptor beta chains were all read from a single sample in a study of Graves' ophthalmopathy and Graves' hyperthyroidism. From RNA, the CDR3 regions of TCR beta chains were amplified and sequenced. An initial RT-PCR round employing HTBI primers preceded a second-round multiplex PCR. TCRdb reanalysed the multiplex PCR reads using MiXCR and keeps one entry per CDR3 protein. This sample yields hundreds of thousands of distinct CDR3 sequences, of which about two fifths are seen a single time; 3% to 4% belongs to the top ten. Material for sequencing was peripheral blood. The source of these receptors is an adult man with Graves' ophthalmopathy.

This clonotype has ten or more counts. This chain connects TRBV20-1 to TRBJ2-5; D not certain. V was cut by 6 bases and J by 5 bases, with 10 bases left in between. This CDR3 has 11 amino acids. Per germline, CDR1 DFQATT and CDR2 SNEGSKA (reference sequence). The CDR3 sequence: CSAGPLETQYF. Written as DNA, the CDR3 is TGCAGTGCAGGGCCCCTGGAGACCCAGTACTTC.

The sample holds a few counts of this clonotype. The CDR3 DNA is TGCGCCAGCAGCCTTTCTATTGTGGACACTGAAGCTTTCTTT. It is translated as CASSLSIVDTEAFF. The chain recombines TRBV4-1 with TRBJ1-1; the D is unclear. V lost 4 bases, J lost 3 bases, and 12 bases lay in between. Germline assignment: CDR1 MGHRA and CDR2 YSYEKL. The CDR3 runs to 14 residues.

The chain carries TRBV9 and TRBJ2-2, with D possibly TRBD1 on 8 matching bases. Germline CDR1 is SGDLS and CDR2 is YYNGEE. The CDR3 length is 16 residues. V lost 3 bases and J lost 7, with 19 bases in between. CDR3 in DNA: TGTGCCAGCAGCGCCTTGGACAGGGAGGGGGTCGGGGAGCTGTTTTTT. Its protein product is CASSALDREGVGELFF.